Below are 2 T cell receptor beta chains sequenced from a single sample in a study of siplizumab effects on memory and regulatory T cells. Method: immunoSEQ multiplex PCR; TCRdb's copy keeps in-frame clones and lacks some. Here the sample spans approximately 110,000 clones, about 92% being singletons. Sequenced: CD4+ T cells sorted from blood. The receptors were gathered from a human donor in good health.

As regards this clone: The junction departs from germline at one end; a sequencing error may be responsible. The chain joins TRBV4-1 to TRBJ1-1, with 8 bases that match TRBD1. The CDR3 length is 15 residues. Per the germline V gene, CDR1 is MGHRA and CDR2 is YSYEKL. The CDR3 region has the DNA TGCGCCAGCGGCCAACCTAGGACAGGGAAGACTGAAGCTTTCTTT. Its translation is CASGQPRTGKTEAFF.

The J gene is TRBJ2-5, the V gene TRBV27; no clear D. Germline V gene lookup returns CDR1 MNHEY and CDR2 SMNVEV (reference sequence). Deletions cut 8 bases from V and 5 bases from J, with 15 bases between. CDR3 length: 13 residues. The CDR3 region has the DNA TGTGCCAGCGGAGCCCATTTAAAGGAGACCCAGTACTTC. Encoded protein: CASGAHLKETQYF.